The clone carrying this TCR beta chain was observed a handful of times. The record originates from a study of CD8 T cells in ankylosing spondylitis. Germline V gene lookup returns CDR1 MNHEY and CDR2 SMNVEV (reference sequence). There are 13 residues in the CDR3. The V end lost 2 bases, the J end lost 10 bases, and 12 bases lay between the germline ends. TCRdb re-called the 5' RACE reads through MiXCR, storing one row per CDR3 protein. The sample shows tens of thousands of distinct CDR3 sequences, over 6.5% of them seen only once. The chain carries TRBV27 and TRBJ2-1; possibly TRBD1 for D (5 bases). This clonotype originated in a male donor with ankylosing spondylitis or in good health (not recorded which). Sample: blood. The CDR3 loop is CASSLGPPGEQFF. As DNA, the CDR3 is TGTGCCAGCAGTTTAGGCCCCCCAGGGGAGCAGTTCTTC.